The clone carrying this TCR beta chain has at least ten counts. The sample originates from a study of patients and donors after allogeneic stem cell transplantation. Using its own MiXCR run on the RT-PCR reads, TCRdb lists one record per CDR3 protein. The table lists 25,000 to 35,000 distinct CDR3 sequences, 6.8% of them singletons. There are 15 residues in the CDR3. Per the germline V gene, CDR1 is SGHRS and CDR2 is YFSETQ. V lost 3 bases to trimming and J lost 7 bases; unmatched junction nucleotides: 6. This TCR was sampled from a human donor who was either an allogeneic HSCT recipient or a stem cell or donor lymphocyte infusion donor (not recorded which). It is not recorded whose cells these are; they may come from a transplant donor. Source material: blood, either unsorted or a sorted T cell fraction (not recorded which). The chain employs TRBV5-1 and TRBJ2-1; the match to TRBD1 covers 11 bases. CDR3 DNA sequence: TGCGCCAGCAGCTCCGGACAGGGGGCAATGAATGAGCAGTTCTTC. Its protein is CASSSGQGAMNEQFF.